The rows below give T cell receptor beta chains drawn from one sample of a study of T cells in Graves' hyperthyroidism and ophthalmopathy. TCRdb itself ran the multiplex PCR reads through MiXCR, one entry per CDR3 protein. The repertoire includes 200,000 to 250,000 distinct CDR3 sequences, over 15% of them detected once, and 28% sits in the top ten. Sequenced sample: blood. The receptor set was obtained from a young woman with Graves' ophthalmopathy. Each CDR3 is given with its conserved first and last residue. A D gene is named only where the DNA matches it firmly. Clone sizes are given selectively: once, few, many, or a class where the clone is expanded.

d_gene	j_gene	v_gene	abundance	CDR3aa	CDR3nt
TRBD2	TRBJ2-1	TRBV24-1	-	CATSGGGLYNEQFF	TGTGCCACCAGTGGCGGGGGACTCTACAATGAGCAGTTCTTC
TRBD1	TRBJ1-5	TRBV28	many	CASSLWAGQGVGQPQHF	TGTGCCAGCAGTTTATGGGCGGGACAGGGGGTGGGTCAGCCCCAGCATTTT
-	TRBJ2-1	TRBV19	once	CASSINRYNEQFF	TGTGCCAGTAGTATTAACCGTTACAATGAGCAGTTCTTC
-	TRBJ2-5	TRBV15	many	CATSRGYSQETQYF	TGTGCCACCAGCAGAGGTTACAGCCAAGAGACCCAGTACTTC
TRBD1	TRBJ1-2	TRBV19	many	CASSRIDRVIDGYTF	TGTGCCAGTAGCCGTATCGACAGGGTGATCGACGGCTACACCTTC
-	TRBJ1-5	TRBV19	many	CASSPWLQTYSNQPQHF	TGTGCCAGTAGTCCTTGGCTCCAGACTTATAGCAATCAGCCCCAGCATTTT
-	TRBJ2-5	TRBV12-3/TRBV12-4	many	CASSFGSRETQYF	TGTGCCAGCAGTTTTGGAAGTCGTGAGACCCAGTACTTC
TRBD2	TRBJ2-5	TRBV12-3/TRBV12-4	many	CASSFRDYRQETQYF	TGTGCCAGCAGTTTCCGGGACTATCGCCAAGAGACCCAGTACTTC
TRBD1	TRBJ2-6	TRBV20-1	many	CSAGTGPVPGANVLTF	TGCAGTGCTGGGACAGGGCCCGTCCCTGGGGCCAACGTCCTGACTTTC
-	TRBJ2-5	TRBV20-1	many	CSASEGEWVGQETQYF	TGCAGTGCTAGTGAAGGAGAATGGGTCGGCCAAGAGACCCAGTACTTC
TRBD2	TRBJ2-3	TRBV12-3/TRBV12-4	many	CASIGGAGTQYF	TGTGCCAGCATCGGGGGGGCAGGTACGCAGTATTTT
-	TRBJ2-3	TRBV6-6	many	CASSYSPWGTDTQYF	TGTGCCAGCAGTTACTCCCCCTGGGGGACAGATACGCAGTATTTT
TRBD1	TRBJ2-3	TRBV2	many	CASRGTGLPDTQYF	TGTGCCAGCAGGGGGACAGGGCTTCCAGATACGCAGTATTTT
-	TRBJ1-5	TRBV28	many	CASSLYNSNQPQHF	TGTGCCAGCAGTTTATATAATAGCAATCAGCCCCAGCATTTT
-	TRBJ2-1	TRBV27	many	CASSSSLPSDEQFF	TGTGCCAGCAGTTCATCCCTCCCTAGCGATGAGCAGTTCTTC
TRBD1	TRBJ2-5	TRBV2	-	CASSGQGGTQYF	TGTGCCAGCAGTGGACAGGGCGGGACCCAGTACTTC
TRBD1	TRBJ2-7	TRBV28	many	CASSRDRGAQYYEQYF	TGTGCCAGCAGCCGTGACAGGGGAGCTCAATACTACGAGCAGTACTTC
TRBD1	TRBJ2-5	TRBV6-1	-	CASRPDRVQETQYF	TGTGCCAGCAGGCCGGACAGGGTCCAAGAGACCCAGTACTTC
TRBD2	TRBJ2-3	TRBV5-1	many	CASTNGRLAGVYDTQYF	TGCGCCAGCACCAACGGCCGACTAGCGGGAGTATATGATACGCAGTATTTT
-	TRBJ2-2	TRBV28	-	CASSPSQGGGELFF	TGTGCCAGCAGTCCGAGTCAGGGCGGCGGGGAGCTGTTTTTT